These 23 T cell receptor beta chains came from one sample sequenced in a study of a mutant IDH1 vaccine in newly diagnosed glioma. TCRdb's table, derived via immunoSEQ multiplex PCR, lists solely in-frame clones and lacks some. The table lists around 50,000 clones, around 84% of them singletons. What these receptors recognize is not known. Time point reported: week 35, safety follow-up. Vaccine doses each comprised 300 ug of mutant IDH1 20-mer peptide, with topical imiquimod. The specimen was PBMCs, collected from a glioma patient whose treatment included an IDH1 peptide vaccine. The receptor set was obtained from a woman under 30 with glioma.

A remark on this clone: At one end, the junction sequence differs from germline, possibly due to a read error. This sequence joins TRBV7-2 and TRBJ2-1; D uncertain. The germline V gene has CDR1 SGHTA and CDR2 FQGNSA. The CDR3 contains 16 residues. CDR3 amino acids: CASSPRRPGSHNEQFF. The CDR3 nucleotides read TGTGCCAGCAGCCCCCGCCGTCCAGGCTCCCACAATGAGCAGTTCTTC.

This clone came up a few times. CDR3 in amino acids: CATKEAYNSPLHF. In DNA form, the CDR3 reads TGTGCCACAAAAGAAGCCTATAATTCACCCCTCCACTTT. The chain uses TRBV25-1 and TRBJ1-6; the D is unclear. The V gene lost 10 bases and the J gene lost 2 bases, with 9 bases spanning the gap. This CDR3 comprises 13 residues. Germline CDR1 reads MGHDK; CDR2 reads SYGVNS.

The chain couples TRBV6-5 to TRBJ1-1, with D maybe TRBD1 (6 bases). V lost 2 bases and J lost 2, with 15 bases in between. Germline V gene sequence: CDR1 MNHEY, CDR2 SVGAGI. The CDR3 is 16 amino acids. CDR3 region: CASSYGIDRINTEAFF. The CDR3 DNA follows: TGTGCCAGCAGTTACGGGATCGACAGGATTAACACTGAAGCTTTCTTT.

The V and J genes are TRBV21-1 and TRBJ1-6; the D segment call TRBD1 is taken from the table without a DNA check. TRBV21-1 corresponds to a pseudogene. The CDR3 is made up of 14 amino acids. CDR3 DNA: TGTGCCAGCAGCTTAAAAGGGGCAGCTTCACCCCTCCACTTT. Its protein is CASSLKGAASPLHF.

The chain couples TRBV13 to TRBJ2-3; tentatively, D is TRBD2 (7 bases). The germline CDR1 and CDR2 sequences are PRHDT and FYEKMQ (reference sequence). This CDR3 has 14 amino acids. The V and J ends lost 5 bases and 4 bases respectively, with 13 bases between them. CDR3: CASSQGRGSDTQYF. CDR3 coding DNA: TGTGCCAGCAGCCAAGGGAGGGGGTCAGATACGCAGTATTTT.

The chain couples TRBV19 to TRBJ2-2, with TRBD1 identical over 7 bases. This CDR3 has 15 residues. V gave up 3 bases and J gave up 1 base; unmatched junction bases: 2. CDR1 LNHDA and CDR2 SQIVND come from the germline V gene (reference sequence). The CDR3 region is CASSIRQGNTGELFF. The CDR3 DNA follows: TGTGCCAGTAGTATCCGACAGGGGAACACCGGGGAGCTGTTTTTT. Drawing the rest from reference TRBV19 and TRBJ2-2, the complete variable domain is DGGITQSPKYLFRKEGQNVTLSCEQNLNHDAMYWYRQDPGQGLRLIYYSQIVNDFQKGDIAEGYSVSREKKESFPLTVTSAQKNPTAFYLCASSIRQGNTGELFFGEGSRLTVL.

CDR3 sequence reads: CASSLPDGINSPLHF. The DNA for the CDR3 is TGTGCCAGCAGCTTGCCCGACGGGATTAATTCACCCCTCCACTTT. This rearrangement joins TRBV5-6 to TRBJ1-6; D is undetermined. CDR1 is SGHDT and CDR2 is YYEEEE in the germline V gene. The CDR3 spans 15 residues. Trimming shortened V by 1 base and J by 6 bases, and 11 bases separated the two germline ends.

The chain uses TRBV15 and TRBJ2-1; the D is unclear. The CDR3 covers 14 residues. CDR1 and CDR2 (germline): LNHNV, YYDKDF (reference sequence). V gave up 2 bases and J gave up 5 bases, with 10 bases separating them. CDR3 nucleotide sequence: TGTGCCACCAGCAGAACTGTAGTGGACAATGAGCAGTTCTTC. Translating gives CATSRTVVDNEQFF.

The V call is TRBV25-1, the J call TRBJ2-5; 7 bases are shared with TRBD2. Germline CDR1 is MGHDK and CDR2 is SYGVNS. Trimming cost V 10 bases and J 5 bases; bases outside gene matches: 7. CDR3 length: 12 residues. The CDR3 loop reads CATDAGGETQYF. For the CDR3, the DNA is TGTGCCACCGATGCCGGGGGGGAGACCCAGTACTTC. Drawing the rest from reference TRBV25-1 and TRBJ2-5, the complete variable domain is EADIYQTPRYLVIGTGKKITLECSQTMGHDKMYWYQQDPGMELHLIHYSYGVNSTEKGDLSSESTVSRIRTEHFPLTLESARPSHTSQYLCATDAGGETQYFGPGTRLLVL.

CDR3 residues: CASSLATLSRGNEQFF. CDR3 coding DNA: TGTGCCAGCAGCTTAGCAACCTTAAGTCGGGGCAATGAGCAGTTCTTC. This chain connects TRBV7-9 to TRBJ2-1; tentatively, D is TRBD2 (5 bases). This CDR3 contains 16 residues. Germline V gene data show CDR1 as SEHNR and CDR2 as FQNEAQ (reference sequence). V lost 0 bases and J lost 6, with 15 bases in between.

J is TRBJ2-7 and V is TRBV6-4, with D possibly TRBD1 on 5 matching bases. Germline V gives CDR1 MRHNA, CDR2 SNTAGT. This CDR3 is 13 amino acids long. Trimming shortened V by 4 bases and J by 4 bases, and 11 bases separated the two germline ends. In DNA form, the CDR3 reads TGTGCCAGCAGTGCCACAAGGGGTTACGAGCAGTACTTC. Translated, it gives CASSATRGYEQYF.

The rearrangement uses TRBV29-1 and TRBJ2-3, with 9 nucleotides matching TRBD1. V shed 4 bases, J shed 13 bases, and the junction held 6 bases outside the gene matches. CDR1 is SQVTM, CDR2 ANQGSEA, per germline. This CDR3 contains 11 residues. The CDR3 region is CSVGQGDQKYF. The CDR3 bases are TGCAGCGTTGGACAGGGGGACCAAAAGTATTTT.

This clone appeared once. The CDR3 sequence: CASSLEGAPNNEQFF. Here the CDR3 DNA reads TGTGCCAGCAGCTTAGAGGGGGCCCCCAACAATGAGCAGTTCTTC. The chain uses TRBV11-2 and TRBJ2-1, with D possibly matching TRBD1 (6 bases). CDR3 length: 15 residues. The ends were cut back, 0 bases at V and 5 bases at J, with 11 bases in the middle. The germline V gene encodes CDR1 SGHAT and CDR2 FQNNGV.

The chain combines TRBV6-5 with TRBJ2-7; either TRBD1 or TRBD2 may fit D (6 bases each). V was shortened by 0 bases and J by 2 bases, with 11 bases between the two germline ends. The CDR3 length is 15 residues. Germline-derived CDR1 and CDR2 are MNHEY and SVGAGI. The CDR3 here is CASSYSAEGAYEQYF. CDR3 DNA sequence: TGTGCCAGCAGTTACTCGGCGGAGGGGGCCTACGAGCAGTACTTC.

The chain joins TRBV7-2 to TRBJ2-1; D perhaps matches TRBD2 (5 bases). Germline assignment: CDR1 SGHTA and CDR2 FQGNSA. This CDR3 region has 13 residues. Trimming removed 2 bases from V and 8 bases from J, with 10 bases in between. CDR3 sequence (DNA): TGTGCCAGCAGCTTACTGGAGGAGGATGAGCAGTTCTTC. It encodes CASSLLEEDEQFF. Complete variable domain (other parts from reference TRBV7-2 and TRBJ2-1): GAGVSQSPSNKVTEKGKDVELRCDPISGHTALYWYRQSLGQGLEFLIYFQGNSAPDKSGLPSDRFSAERTGGSVSTLTIQRTQQEDSAVYLCASSLLEEDEQFFGPGTRLTVL.

Remarks on this clone: The junction shows a germline mismatch at one end, possibly a read error. The gene calls are TRBV7-9 and TRBJ2-3; D ambiguous. The CDR3 runs to 15 residues. Germline assignment: CDR1 SEHNR and CDR2 FQNEAQ (reference sequence). The chain's CDR3 is CASSLGSSNTDTQYF. CDR3 in DNA: TGTGCCAGCAGTTTAGGATCTTCAAACACAGATACGCAGTATTTT.

The rearrangement joins TRBV6-5 to TRBJ1-4, with D unresolved. The ends were cut back, 4 bases at V and 0 bases at J, with 6 bases in the middle. Germline V gives CDR1 MNHEY, CDR2 SVGAGI. This CDR3 contains 14 residues. CDR3 in DNA: TGTGCCAGCAGTTGGAGTGCAACTAATGAAAAACTGTTTTTT. Translated, it gives CASSWSATNEKLFF.

This sequence joins TRBV7-8 and TRBJ1-1, with D maybe TRBD1 (6 bases). Trimming removed 5 bases from V and 6 bases from J, with 19 bases in between. This CDR3 comprises 15 residues. Germline V gene sequence: CDR1 SGHVS, CDR2 FQNEAQ. CDR3 in DNA: TGTGCCAGCAGCGCCGGGACACCTAACATCGCTGAAGCTTTCTTT. Amino acid sequence: CASSAGTPNIAEAFF.

This chain links TRBV4-1 with TRBJ1-2; TRBD1 matches 7 bases. Germline V gives CDR1 MGHRA, CDR2 YSYEKL. The CDR3 contains 14 residues. Trimming removed 8 bases from V and 5 bases from J; junction bases left unmatched: 11. The CDR3 is CASGTPGQFYGYTF. The CDR3 nucleotides read TGCGCCAGCGGAACACCGGGACAGTTTTATGGCTACACCTTC.

This chain links TRBV7-6 with TRBJ1-1, with D tentatively TRBD1 (5 bases). V was pared by 1 base and J by 9 bases, with 12 bases between. Germline V gene lookup returns CDR1 SGHVS and CDR2 FNYEAQ. This CDR3 is built from 13 residues. For the CDR3, the DNA is TGTGCCAGCAGCTTAGGGGAGGGGATTCAAGCTTTCTTT. Its protein is CASSLGEGIQAFF.

V gene TRBV19 combines with J gene TRBJ2-7; D is undetermined. Between the trimmed V and J ends, which lost 1 base and 6 bases, there was a span of 16 bases. The CDR3 consists of 15 residues. Germline V lookup: CDR1 LNHDA, CDR2 SQIVND (reference sequence). The CDR3 sequence is CASSIVKNYRREQYF. In DNA form, the CDR3 reads TGTGCCAGTAGTATAGTGAAAAACTACCGGCGCGAGCAGTACTTC.

The V and J genes are TRBV29-1 and TRBJ2-3, with TRBD1 matching over 7 bases. The CDR3 loop spans 14 amino acids. The V segment lost 4 bases and the J segment 0 bases; nucleotides outside the gene matches: 4. Per germline, CDR1 SQVTM and CDR2 ANQGSEA. The DNA for the CDR3 is TGCAGCGTTGTGGACAGGCGGAGCACAGATACGCAGTATTTT. Translation gives CSVVDRRSTDTQYF.

The rearrangement uses TRBV19 and TRBJ2-2, with 9 bases lining up with TRBD1. This CDR3 has 14 residues. Germline V lookup: CDR1 LNHDA, CDR2 SQIVND (reference sequence). The V segment lost 5 bases and the J segment 7 bases; nucleotides outside the gene matches: 5. The CDR3 protein is CASSLQGAGGELFF. CDR3 DNA sequence: TGTGCCAGTAGTCTACAGGGGGCGGGCGGGGAGCTGTTTTTT.